The source of this T cell receptor beta chain is a study of response to subunit inactivated influenza vaccine. The study, taken as a whole, reports: Authors suggested that a seasonal influenza vaccination recruits few new T cells each time.

Germline V CDR1 and CDR2: KGHSH, LQKENI. The CDR3 spans 15 residues. Trimming stripped 1 base from V and 4 bases from J, with 12 bases between. A remark on this clonotype: Its antigen is undetermined.

MiXCR, applied by TCRdb to the RT-PCR reads, yields one record per CDR3 protein. The sample yields almost 600,000 distinct CDR3 sequences, about 15% seen once. This receptor was taken from a man between 45 and 60 years old who received an inactivated influenza vaccine. V usage is TRBV18 and J usage is TRBJ2-3; perhaps TRBD2 as D (7 bases). Material: PBMCs from blood, obtained 12 days after vaccination. The CDR3 spells CASSPQRGASDTQYF. The CDR3 DNA sequence: TGTGCCAGCTCACCACAACGGGGGGCCTCAGATACGCAGTATTTT.